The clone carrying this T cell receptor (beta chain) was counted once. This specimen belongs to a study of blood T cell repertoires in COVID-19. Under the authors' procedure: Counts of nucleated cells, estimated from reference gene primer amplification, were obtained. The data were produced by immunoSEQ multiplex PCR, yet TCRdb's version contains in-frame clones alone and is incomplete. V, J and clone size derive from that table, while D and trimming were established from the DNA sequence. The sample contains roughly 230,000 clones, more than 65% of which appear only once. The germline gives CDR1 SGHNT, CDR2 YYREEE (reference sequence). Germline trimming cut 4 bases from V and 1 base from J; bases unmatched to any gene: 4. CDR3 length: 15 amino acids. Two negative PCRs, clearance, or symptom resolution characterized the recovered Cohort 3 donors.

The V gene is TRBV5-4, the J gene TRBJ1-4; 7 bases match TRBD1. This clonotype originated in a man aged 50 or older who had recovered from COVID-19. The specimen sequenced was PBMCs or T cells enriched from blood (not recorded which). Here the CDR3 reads CASSTRQGTNEKLFF. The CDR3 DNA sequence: TGTGCCAGCAGCACGCGACAGGGAACTAATGAAAAACTGTTTTTT.